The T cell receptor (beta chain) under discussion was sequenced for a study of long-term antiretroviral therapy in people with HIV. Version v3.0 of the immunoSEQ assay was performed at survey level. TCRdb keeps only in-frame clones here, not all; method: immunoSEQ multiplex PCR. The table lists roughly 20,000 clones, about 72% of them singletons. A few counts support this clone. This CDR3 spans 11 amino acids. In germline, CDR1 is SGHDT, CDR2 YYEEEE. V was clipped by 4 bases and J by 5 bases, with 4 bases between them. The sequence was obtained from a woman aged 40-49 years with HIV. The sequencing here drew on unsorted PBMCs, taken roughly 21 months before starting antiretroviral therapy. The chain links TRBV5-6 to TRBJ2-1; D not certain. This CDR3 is CASSANNEQFF. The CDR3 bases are TGTGCCAGCAGCGCCAACAATGAGCAGTTCTTC.